This T cell receptor beta chain was sequenced during a study of T-cell reconstitution after alpha-beta-depleted transplantation in children. This clonotype was observed a few times. Unique molecular identifiers featured in how the TCRbeta library was prepared. MiXCR, run by TCRdb on the PCR reads, gives a single entry per CDR3 protein. The sample lists some 340,000 distinct CDR3 sequences, over 9% seen once, with around 2.4% in the top ten. The receptor was isolated from a human donor who donated a stem cell graft to a child with acute lymphoblastic leukemia. This specimen consisted of PBMCs from the stem cell graft donor, obtained from the stem cell graft.

The CDR3, as DNA: TGCGCCAGCAGCCCAACGACTAGCTTCACCTACGAGCAGTACTTC. Translated, it gives CASSPTTSFTYEQYF. The V and J genes are TRBV5-1 and TRBJ2-7; 7 positions match TRBD2. Unmatched junction bases numbered 9, after V lost 4 bases and J lost 2 bases. This CDR3 is 15 amino acids long. CDR1 is SGHRS, CDR2 YFSETQ, per germline.